The sequence of this TCR beta chain was determined in a study of Ad26.COV2.S vaccination and SARS-CoV-2 variants. Study conclusions and caveats: In vaccinated individuals, spike-specific CD8+ and CD4+ T cell responses reportedly displayed substantial breadth. Spike-specific TCR breadth was greater in vaccine than placebo recipients.

The protocol was immunoSEQ multiplex PCR, while the TCRdb copy is restricted to in-frame clones and leaves out a portion. This sample has over 110,000 clones, with about nine tenths found just once. CDR1 and CDR2 (germline): MNHEY, SVGEGT. V was cut by 2 bases and J by 2 bases, with 22 bases left in between. The CDR3 runs 18 residues. A remark on this clone: Its cognate antigen is unknown.

The sample here was peripheral blood, taken after recovery from COVID-19. This clonotype originated in a human donor who had recovered from COVID-19. The chain has TRBV6-2 or TRBV6-3 and TRBJ2-7; no clear D. CDR3 in DNA: TGTGCCAGCAGTTACCCCCCCTGGAGTCAGATCTCCCCCTACGAGCAGTACTTC. It yields the protein CASSYPPWSQISPYEQYF.